This entry describes one T cell receptor (beta chain). This record comes from a study of blood T cell repertoires in COVID-19. Clones were sequenced by immunoSEQ multiplex PCR, and TCRdb holds only the in-frame ones, with some missing. The sample includes 170,000 or so clones, 80% to 90% seen only once; the top ten take roughly an eighth. With V trimmed by 2 bases and J by 6 bases, 2 bases remained unmatched. Per germline, CDR1 MNHNY and CDR2 SVGAGI (reference sequence). This CDR3 contains 14 residues. This chain links TRBV6-6 with TRBJ2-1; 9 bases match TRBD1. Sequencing input: peripheral blood. This TCR was sampled from a woman in her seventies with COVID-19, enrolled during active disease. The CDR3 bases are TGTGCCAGCAGTTACCGGGACAGGGTCAATGAGCAGTTCTTC. This gives the protein CASSYRDRVNEQFF.